There are a few counts of the clone carrying this TCR beta chain. Its antigen is not known. Other nucleotide sequences in the sample specify the same CDR3. Trimming pared 0 bases from V and 1 base from J, leaving 4 bases between. This CDR3 comprises 13 residues. Germline assignment: CDR1 SGHRS and CDR2 YFSETQ. The data derive from a study of beta chain features in type 1 diabetes. Study in general: Summed over all samples, the examined sorted cells came to 107,917,701.

Overall study findings and caveats: Type 1 diabetes patients had VDJ junctions that carried fewer insertions and more deletions. TCRB CDR3s from Type 1 diabetes patients were moderately but significantly shorter in all four CD4+ subsets. It was among patients, rather than healthy donors, that naive, central memory and Treg TCRB repertoires appeared more similar.

The collection from each donor was one heparinised blood draw averaging approximately 110 mL. The whole isolated RNA underwent reverse transcription, so sequencing captured expressed TCRB transcripts. Clones were read by immunoSEQ multiplex PCR, and TCRdb kept only the in-frame ones, dropping some. The sample yields a few hundred thousand clones, 9.6% seen once. The source is a man aged 30 to 45 with type 1 diabetes. The sample comprised central memory CD4+ T cells from blood. This sequence joins TRBV5-1 and TRBJ2-5; D unresolved. CDR3 bases: TGCGCCAGCAGCTTGGAGGCCCAAGAGACCCAGTACTTC. Its translation: CASSLEAQETQYF.